Listed below are T cell receptor beta chains from one sample, sequenced in a study of identical twins. TCRdb re-called the 5' RACE reads through MiXCR, storing one row per CDR3 protein. This sample has under 300,000 distinct CDR3 sequences; approximately 5.9% occur once, and the top ten carry approximately 14%. The sample also formed part of further work on T cells expressing NK-cell markers.

What was sequenced was CD8+ T cells sorted from blood. The receptor set was obtained from a young woman in good health. Each CDR3 is given with its conserved first and last residue. D genes are given only for firm matches. For some rows the clone size is stated as once, few or many, or as a class when expanded; others skip it.

TRBJ2-5 few TRBD1 TRBV29-1 TGCAGCGTCACCATGGGGTGGGACAGGCAAGAGACCCAGTACTTC CSVTMGWDRQETQYF
TRBJ1-1 many . TRBV5-6 TGTGCCAGCAGCCCCACGACAGGTATGAACACTGAAGCTTTCTTT CASSPTTGMNTEAFF
TRBJ2-2 few . TRBV7-9 TGTGCCAGCAGTAACAACCCGCGGGGCCCGAACACCGGGGAGCTGTTTTTT CASSNNPRGPNTGELFF
TRBJ2-7 few . TRBV6-6 TGTGCCAGCAGTTACTCGAGGGGAGACGAGCAGTACTTC CASSYSRGDEQYF
TRBJ2-5 . . TRBV27 TGTGCCGGCAGTGACCGTGGGAGGGGGCTTCGGACCCAGTACTTC CAGSDRGRGLRTQYF
TRBJ2-1 many . TRBV27 TGTGCCAGCAGTATCGAGGGGGGGAGGGATGAGCAGTTCTTC CASSIEGGRDEQFF
TRBJ2-5 few TRBD1 TRBV18 TGTGCCAGCTCACCTACAGGGGAGCAAGAGACCCAGTACTTC CASSPTGEQETQYF
TRBJ2-7 . . TRBV5-1 TGCGCCAGCAGCCCTTGGGGCGCGGGGGCCATCTACGAGCAGTACTTC CASSPWGAGAIYEQYF
TRBJ2-1 many . TRBV12-5 TGTGCTAGTGATGTGGGCCGCAATGAGCAGTTCTTC CASDVGRNEQFF
TRBJ2-7 few . TRBV5-1 TGCGCCAGCAGCTTGGCACCCACGGACGAGCAGTACTTC CASSLAPTDEQYF
TRBJ2-5 many TRBD1 TRBV5-5 TGTGCCAGCTTGGGACAGGGGGCAGGTGGGACCCAGTACTTC CASLGQGAGGTQYF
TRBJ1-6 . . TRBV7-3 TGTGCCAGCAGCTTACGCGGGAATAATTCACCCCTCCACTTT CASSLRGNNSPLHF
TRBJ2-3 few TRBD2 TRBV10-3 TGTGCCATCAGTGGAGTCGGGGGGGCCGGCACAGATACGCAGTATTTT CAISGVGGAGTDTQYF
TRBJ2-7 few . TRBV6-2/TRBV6-3 TGTGCCAGCAGTTACGGAAACAGGGTGAGCTCCTACGAGCAGTACTTC CASSYGNRVSSYEQYF
TRBJ2-7 many . TRBV5-6 TGTGCCAGCAGCTTGGTAATTGGTGACGAGCAGTACTTC CASSLVIGDEQYF
TRBJ1-1 . . TRBV12-3/TRBV12-4 TGTGCCAGCAGTTTTTCGAACACTGAAGCTTTCTTT CASSFSNTEAFF
TRBJ2-2 many . TRBV12-3/TRBV12-4 TGTGCCAGCAGATGGGGAACCGGGGAGCTGTTTTTT CASRWGTGELFF
TRBJ1-2 few . TRBV2 TGTGCCAGCGGGAGAATCGGCTACACCTTC CASGRIGYTF
TRBJ2-7 many TRBD2 TRBV9 TGTGCCAGCAGCTCAAACCCAGCGGGAGGCTCCTACGAGCAGTACTTC CASSSNPAGGSYEQYF
TRBJ2-7 few . TRBV5-6 TGTGCCAGCAGCTTTTCGAAAAGGGTCTACGAGCAGTACTTC CASSFSKRVYEQYF
TRBJ2-1 . . TRBV6-1 TGTGCCAGCAGCCCGGTTGCGCTAGCGACCTACAATGAGCAGTTCTTC CASSPVALATYNEQFF
TRBJ2-1 many TRBD2 TRBV9 TGTGCCAGCAGCGTCCTTGGGGGAGGGCCTTTTTACAATGAGCAGTTCTTC CASSVLGGGPFYNEQFF
TRBJ2-3 few . TRBV18 TGTGCCAGCTCACCGCCGACAGTCGGGTTTACGCAGTATTTT CASSPPTVGFTQYF
TRBJ2-2 . . TRBV15 TGTGCCACCAGCAGAGGGTCGCGCGGGGACGCCGGGGAGCTGTTTTTT CATSRGSRGDAGELFF
TRBJ2-7 . TRBD1 TRBV29-1 TGCAGCGTTCTGGGACAGTTACTTTACGAGCAGTACTTC CSVLGQLLYEQYF
TRBJ1-1 few TRBD1 TRBV2 TGTGCCAGCAGTCCCGGACAGGTAGGGAGAGCTTTCTTT CASSPGQVGRAFF
TRBJ2-2 . . TRBV6-5 TGTGCCAGCAGTTACTCATGGGGAATTCCGAACACCGGGGAGCTGTTTTTT CASSYSWGIPNTGELFF